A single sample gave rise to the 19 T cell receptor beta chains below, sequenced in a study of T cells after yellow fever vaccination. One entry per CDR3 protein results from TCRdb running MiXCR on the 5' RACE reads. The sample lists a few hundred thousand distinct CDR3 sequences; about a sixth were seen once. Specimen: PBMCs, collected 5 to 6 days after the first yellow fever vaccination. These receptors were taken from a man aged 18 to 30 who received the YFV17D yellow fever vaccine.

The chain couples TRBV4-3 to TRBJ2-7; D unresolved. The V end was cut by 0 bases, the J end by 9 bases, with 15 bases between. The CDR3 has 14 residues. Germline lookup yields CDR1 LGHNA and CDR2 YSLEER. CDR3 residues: CASSQDPVSMGQYF. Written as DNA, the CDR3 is TGCGCCAGCAGCCAAGATCCCGTCTCGATGGGGCAGTACTTC.

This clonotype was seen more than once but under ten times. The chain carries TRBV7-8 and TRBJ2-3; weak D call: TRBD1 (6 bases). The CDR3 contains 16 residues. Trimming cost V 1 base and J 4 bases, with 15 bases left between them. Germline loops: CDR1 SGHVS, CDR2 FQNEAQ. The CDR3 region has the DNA TGTGCCAGCAGCTTAGAGGGGCAGGGGTGGGCAGATACGCAGTATTTT. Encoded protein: CASSLEGQGWADTQYF. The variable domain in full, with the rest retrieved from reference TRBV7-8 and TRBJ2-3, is GAGVSQSPRYKVAKRGQDVALRCDPISGHVSLFWYQQALGQGPEFLTYFQNEAQLDKSGLPSDRFFAERPEGSVSTLKIQRTQQEDSAVYLCASSLEGQGWADTQYFGPGTRLTVL.

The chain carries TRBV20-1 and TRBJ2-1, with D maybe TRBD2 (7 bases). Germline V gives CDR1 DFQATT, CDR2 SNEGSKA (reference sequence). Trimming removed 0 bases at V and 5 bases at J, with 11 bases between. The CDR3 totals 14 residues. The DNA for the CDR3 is TGCAGTGCTAGAGATAGGGGGGGACACAATGAGCAGTTCTTC. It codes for CSARDRGGHNEQFF.

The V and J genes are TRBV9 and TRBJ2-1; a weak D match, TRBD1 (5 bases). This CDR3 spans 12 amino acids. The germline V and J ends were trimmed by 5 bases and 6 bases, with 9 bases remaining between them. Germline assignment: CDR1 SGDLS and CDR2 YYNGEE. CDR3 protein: CASRRDSNEQFF. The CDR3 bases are TGTGCCAGCAGACGAGACAGCAATGAGCAGTTCTTC.

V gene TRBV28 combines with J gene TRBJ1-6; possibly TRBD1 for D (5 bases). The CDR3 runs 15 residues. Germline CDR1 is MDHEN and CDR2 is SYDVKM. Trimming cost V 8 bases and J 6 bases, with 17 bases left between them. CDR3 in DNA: TGTGCCAGCTCTCTACCGGGACTCCCTAATTCACCCCTCCACTTT. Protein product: CASSLPGLPNSPLHF.

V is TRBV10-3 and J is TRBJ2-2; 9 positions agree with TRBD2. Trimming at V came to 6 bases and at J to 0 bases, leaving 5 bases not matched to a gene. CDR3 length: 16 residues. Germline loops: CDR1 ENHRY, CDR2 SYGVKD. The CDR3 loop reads CAIRGPSGANTGELFF. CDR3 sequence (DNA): TGTGCCATCAGGGGGCCTAGCGGGGCGAACACCGGGGAGCTGTTTTTT.

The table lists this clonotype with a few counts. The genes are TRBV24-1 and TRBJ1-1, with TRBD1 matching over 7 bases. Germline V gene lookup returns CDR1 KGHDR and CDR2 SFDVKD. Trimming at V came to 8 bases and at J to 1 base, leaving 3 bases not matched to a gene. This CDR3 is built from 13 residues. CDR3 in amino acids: CATTGGGNTEAFF. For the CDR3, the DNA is TGTGCCACCACAGGGGGGGGGAACACTGAAGCTTTCTTT.

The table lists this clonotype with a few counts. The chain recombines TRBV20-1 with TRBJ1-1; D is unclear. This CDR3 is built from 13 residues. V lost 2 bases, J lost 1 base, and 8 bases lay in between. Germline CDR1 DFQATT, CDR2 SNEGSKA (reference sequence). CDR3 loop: CSARSRGNTEAFF. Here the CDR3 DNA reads TGCAGTGCTAGAAGTCGGGGGAACACTGAAGCTTTCTTT.

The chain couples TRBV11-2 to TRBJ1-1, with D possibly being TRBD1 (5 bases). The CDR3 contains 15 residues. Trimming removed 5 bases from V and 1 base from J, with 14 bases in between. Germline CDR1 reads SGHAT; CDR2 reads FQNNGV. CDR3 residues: CASSPLRGKNTEAFF. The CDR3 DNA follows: TGTGCCAGCAGCCCGTTGCGGGGGAAGAACACTGAAGCTTTCTTT.

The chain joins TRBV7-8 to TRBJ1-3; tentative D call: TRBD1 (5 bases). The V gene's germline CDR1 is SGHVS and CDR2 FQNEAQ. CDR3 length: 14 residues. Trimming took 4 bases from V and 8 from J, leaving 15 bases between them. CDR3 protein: CASSSQPGGDTIYF. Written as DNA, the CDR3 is TGTGCCAGCAGCTCACAACCCGGGGGGGACACCATATATTTT.

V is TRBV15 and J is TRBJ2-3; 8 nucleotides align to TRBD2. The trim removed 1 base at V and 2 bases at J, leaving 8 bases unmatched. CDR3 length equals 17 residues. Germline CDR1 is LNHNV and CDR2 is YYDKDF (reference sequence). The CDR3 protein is CATSRVRGGRPTDTQYF. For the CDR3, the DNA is TGTGCCACCAGCAGAGTACGGGGGGGACGTCCCACAGATACGCAGTATTTT.

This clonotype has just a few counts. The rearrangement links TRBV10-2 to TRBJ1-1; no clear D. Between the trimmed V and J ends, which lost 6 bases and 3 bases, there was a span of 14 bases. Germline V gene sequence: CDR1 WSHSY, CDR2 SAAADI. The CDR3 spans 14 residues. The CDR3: CASSPIYEDTEAFF. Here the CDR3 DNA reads TGCGCCAGCAGCCCCATTTACGAGGACACTGAAGCTTTCTTT.

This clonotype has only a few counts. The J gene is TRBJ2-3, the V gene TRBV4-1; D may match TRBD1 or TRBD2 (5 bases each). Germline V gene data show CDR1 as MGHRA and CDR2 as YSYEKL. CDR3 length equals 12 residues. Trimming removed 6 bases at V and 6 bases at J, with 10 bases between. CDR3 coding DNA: TGCGCCAGCAGGCACGGGACCGATACGCAGTATTTT. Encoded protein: CASRHGTDTQYF.

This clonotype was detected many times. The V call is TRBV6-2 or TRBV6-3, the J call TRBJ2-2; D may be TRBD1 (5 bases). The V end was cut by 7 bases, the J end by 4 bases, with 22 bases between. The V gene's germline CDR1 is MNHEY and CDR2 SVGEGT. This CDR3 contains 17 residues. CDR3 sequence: CASIKSRRVGRTGELFF. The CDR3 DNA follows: TGTGCCAGCATCAAAAGCCGCCGGGTGGGGCGCACCGGGGAGCTGTTTTTT.

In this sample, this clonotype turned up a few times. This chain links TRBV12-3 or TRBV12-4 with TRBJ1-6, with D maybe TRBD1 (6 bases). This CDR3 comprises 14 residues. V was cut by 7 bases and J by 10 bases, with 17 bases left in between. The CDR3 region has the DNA TGTGCCAGCACCTCCCTGGGGGGGCAATCACCCCTCCACTTT. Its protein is CASTSLGGQSPLHF.

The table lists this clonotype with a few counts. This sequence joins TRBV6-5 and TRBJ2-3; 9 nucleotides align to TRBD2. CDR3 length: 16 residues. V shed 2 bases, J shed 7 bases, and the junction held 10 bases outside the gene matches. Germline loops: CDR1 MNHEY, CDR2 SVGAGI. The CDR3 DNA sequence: TGTGCCAGCAGTTACGGCGGGGGGGGCGAACAAAATACGCAGTATTTT. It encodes CASSYGGGGEQNTQYF.

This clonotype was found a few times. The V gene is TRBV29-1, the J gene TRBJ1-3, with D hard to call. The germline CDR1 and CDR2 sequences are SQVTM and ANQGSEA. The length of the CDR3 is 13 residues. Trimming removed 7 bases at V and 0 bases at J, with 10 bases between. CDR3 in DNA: TGCAGCGCTGCCGGACCCTCTGGAAACACCATATATTTT. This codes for CSAAGPSGNTIYF.

The CDR3 sequence is CASSHRGTSVKSSYNEQFF. The CDR3 DNA sequence: TGTGCCAGCAGCCATCGAGGGACTAGCGTTAAGAGCTCCTACAATGAGCAGTTCTTC. The V and J genes are TRBV11-2 and TRBJ2-1; 10 bases are shared with TRBD2. CDR3 length: 19 amino acids. The trim removed 5 bases at V and 0 bases at J, leaving 13 bases unmatched. Germline lookup yields CDR1 SGHAT and CDR2 FQNNGV.

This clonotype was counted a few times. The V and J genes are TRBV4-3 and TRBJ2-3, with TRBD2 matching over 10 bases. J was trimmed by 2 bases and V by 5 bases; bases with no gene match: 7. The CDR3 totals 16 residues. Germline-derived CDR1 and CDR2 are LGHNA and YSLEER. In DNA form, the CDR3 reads TGCGCCAGCAGCAACTTAGCGGGGGGTACCACAGATACGCAGTATTTT. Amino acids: CASSNLAGGTTDTQYF.